The 2 T cell receptor beta chains reported below all come from one sample, sequenced in a study of cytomegalovirus exposure and HLA in healthy donors. The PCR ran on 60 Vbeta and 13 Jbeta primers. The data were produced by immunoSEQ multiplex PCR, yet TCRdb's version contains in-frame clones alone and is incomplete. The sample carries about 43,000 clones, around 60% recorded once. The specimen sequenced was PBMCs. The receptor set was obtained from a human donor in good health.

The rearrangement joins TRBV7-2 to TRBJ1-2; no clear D gene. Germline V gives CDR1 SGHTA, CDR2 FQGNSA. This CDR3 has 12 residues. Trimming took off 4 bases at V and 11 bases at J, with 14 bases between the two ends. The CDR3: CASSSPPGEYTF. The CDR3 DNA reads as TGTGCCAGCAGCTCCCCCCCCGGGGAGTACACCTTC.

The chain carries TRBV25-1 and TRBJ2-2, with TRBD1 identical over 8 bases. V dropped 5 bases and J dropped 5; count of bases not matched to a gene: 7. This CDR3 contains 15 residues. From germline, CDR1 is MGHDK and CDR2 SYGVNS. Here the CDR3 reads CASSPGQGWTGELFF. Here the CDR3 DNA reads TGTGCCAGCAGTCCAGGACAGGGATGGACCGGGGAGCTGTTTTTT.